The present TCR beta chain was sequenced within a study of OX40 agonist ivuxolimab in advanced cancers. In the study overall: At 0.01 to 10 mg/kg, ivuxolimab was administered intravenously to patients every 2 weeks. Of mixed ages from about 23 to 79 and averaging roughly 60 years, the group was around 78% male. Study-level results: Expanded clones tended on average to be more numerous among CD8+ T cells than CD4+.

The protocol was immunoSEQ multiplex PCR, while the TCRdb copy is restricted to in-frame clones and leaves out a portion. The sample records 50,000 to 65,000 clones, 88% being singletons. CDR3 length: 17 amino acids. Germline values: CDR1 SGDLS, CDR2 YYNGEE. The trim removed 3 bases at V and 0 bases at J, leaving 7 bases unmatched. Patients had blood sampled at baseline and again on cycle 4 day 1 and cycle 7 day 1. Comment on this clone: Its target is not known.

The genes are TRBV9 and TRBJ2-2, with 8 bases lining up with TRBD2. This receptor was taken from an adult with an advanced solid tumor such as melanoma, head and neck, liver or kidney cancer. The sample here was CD4+ or CD8+ T cells sorted from blood, taken in a trial of the OX40 agonist ivuxolimab. The CDR3 is CASSARLATSNTGELFF. Written as DNA, the CDR3 is TGTGCCAGCAGCGCAAGACTAGCGACTTCGAACACCGGGGAGCTGTTTTTT.